This TCR beta chain was captured in a study of OX40 agonist ivuxolimab in advanced cancers. Study results and caveats: Also showing low normalized T-cell clonal expansion were some of the nonresponders. By week 6 at 0.1 to 3.0 mg/kg, blood CD4+ and CD8+ T cells had expanded clonally. Compared with CD4+, CD8+ T cells on average had more expanded clones.

The CDR3 is 14 amino acids. Germline assignment: CDR1 SNHLY and CDR2 FYNNEI. Trimming removed 6 bases from V and 3 bases from J, with 14 bases in between. Turning to this clone: What it binds is not known.

Only in-frame clones appear in the TCRdb table, and some are missing; sequencing was by immunoSEQ multiplex PCR. This table holds more than 75,000 clones, about 85% found once. The sequence derives from an adult with an advanced solid tumor such as melanoma, head and neck, liver or kidney cancer. Sequenced here: CD4+ or CD8+ T cells sorted from blood, sampled in a trial of the OX40 agonist ivuxolimab. V gene TRBV2 combines with J gene TRBJ1-2; D possibly corresponds to TRBD1 (5 bases). The CDR3 region is CASRGPGTYYGYTF. CDR3 bases: TGTGCCAGCAGGGGCCCTGGGACTTACTATGGCTACACCTTC.